What follows is one TCR beta chain and its context. Its antigen remains unknown. Healthy donors of bone marrow made up the group. This entry comes from a study of cytomegalovirus exposure and HLA in healthy donors. The PCR was carried out with 60 Vbeta primers and 13 Jbeta primers. Profiled with immunoSEQ multiplex PCR; TCRdb holds only in-frame clones, not every one. The sample shows around 140,000 clones, around three fifths of them seen only once. General study points: According to the study, some 160 TCR beta chains were cytomegalovirus-associated. Immune exposure data for these donors was limited to CMV serostatus. In a later analysis, V- and J-gene trimming of beta chains associated with a DCLRE1C missense variant, replicated independently.

Sequencing was carried out using PBMCs. The receptor was derived from a woman aged 40-49 years in good health and CMV-seronegative.

The CDR3 DNA reads as TGCAGCGTCCTAACAGGGGGCGGCAATCAGCCCCAGCATTTT. As protein: CSVLTGGGNQPQHF. The V and J genes are TRBV29-1 and TRBJ1-5; TRBD1 agrees at 9 bases. V was clipped by 6 bases and J by 2 bases; unmatched bases: 5. Per the germline V gene, CDR1 is SQVTM and CDR2 is ANQGSEA. CDR3 length: 14 amino acids. The whole variable domain, filled in from reference TRBV29-1 and TRBJ1-5, reads SAVISQKPSRDICQRGTSLTIQCQVDSQVTMMFWYRQQPGQSLTLIATANQGSEATYESGFVIDKFPISRPNLTFSTLTVSNMSPEDSSIYLCSVLTGGGNQPQHFGDGTRLSIL.